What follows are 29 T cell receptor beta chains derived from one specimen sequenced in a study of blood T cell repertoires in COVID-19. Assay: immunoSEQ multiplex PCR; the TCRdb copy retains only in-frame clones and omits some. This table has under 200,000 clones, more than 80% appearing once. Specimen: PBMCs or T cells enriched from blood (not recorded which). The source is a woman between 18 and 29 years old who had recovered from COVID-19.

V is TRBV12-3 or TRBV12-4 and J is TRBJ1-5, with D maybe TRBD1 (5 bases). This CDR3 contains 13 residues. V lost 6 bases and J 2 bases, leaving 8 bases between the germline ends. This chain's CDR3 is CASRQDRNQPQHF. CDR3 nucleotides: TGTGCCAGCAGACAGGACCGCAATCAGCCCCAGCATTTT.

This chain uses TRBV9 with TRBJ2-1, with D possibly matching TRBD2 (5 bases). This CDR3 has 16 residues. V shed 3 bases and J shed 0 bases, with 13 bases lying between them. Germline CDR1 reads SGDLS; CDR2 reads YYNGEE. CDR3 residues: CASSATWRSSYNEQFF. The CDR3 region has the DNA TGTGCCAGCAGCGCAACATGGAGGAGCTCCTACAATGAGCAGTTCTTC.

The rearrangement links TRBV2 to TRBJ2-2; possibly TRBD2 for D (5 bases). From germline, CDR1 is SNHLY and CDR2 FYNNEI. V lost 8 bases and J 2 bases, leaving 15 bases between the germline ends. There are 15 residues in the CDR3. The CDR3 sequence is CASHTGGPNTGELFF. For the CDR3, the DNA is TGTGCCAGCCATACCGGAGGTCCAAACACCGGGGAGCTGTTTTTT.

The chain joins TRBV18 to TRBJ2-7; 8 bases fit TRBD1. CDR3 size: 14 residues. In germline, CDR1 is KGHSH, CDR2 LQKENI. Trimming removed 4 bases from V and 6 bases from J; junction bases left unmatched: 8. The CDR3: CASSQKTGAGEQYF. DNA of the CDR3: TGTGCCAGCTCACAAAAGACAGGGGCTGGCGAGCAGTACTTC.

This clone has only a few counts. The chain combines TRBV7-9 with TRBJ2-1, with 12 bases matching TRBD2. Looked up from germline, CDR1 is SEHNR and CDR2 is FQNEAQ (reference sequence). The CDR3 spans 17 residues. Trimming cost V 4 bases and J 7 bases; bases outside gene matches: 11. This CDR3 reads CASSWASGGAMINEQFF. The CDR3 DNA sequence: TGTGCCAGCAGCTGGGCTAGCGGGGGGGCCATGATTAATGAGCAGTTCTTC.

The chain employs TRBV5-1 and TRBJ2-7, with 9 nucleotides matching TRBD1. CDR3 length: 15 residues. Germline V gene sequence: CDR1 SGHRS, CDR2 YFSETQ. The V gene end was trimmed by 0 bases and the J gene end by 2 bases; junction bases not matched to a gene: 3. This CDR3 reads CASSLETGGAYEQYF. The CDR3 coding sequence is TGCGCCAGCAGCTTGGAGACAGGGGGAGCCTACGAGCAGTACTTC.

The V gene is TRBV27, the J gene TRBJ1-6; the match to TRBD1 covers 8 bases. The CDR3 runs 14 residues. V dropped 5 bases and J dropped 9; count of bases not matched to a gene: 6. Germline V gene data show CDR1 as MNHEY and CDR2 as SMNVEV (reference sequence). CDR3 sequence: CASSIDRGRSPLHF. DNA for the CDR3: TGTGCCAGCAGTATAGACAGGGGTCGTTCACCCCTCCACTTT.

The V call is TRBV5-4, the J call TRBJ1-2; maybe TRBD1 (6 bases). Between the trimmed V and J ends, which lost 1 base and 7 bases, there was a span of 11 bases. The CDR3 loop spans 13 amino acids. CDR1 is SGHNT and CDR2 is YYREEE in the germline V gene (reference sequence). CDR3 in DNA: TGTGCCAGCAGCTTGACAGGGACGAGTGGCTACACCTTC. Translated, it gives CASSLTGTSGYTF. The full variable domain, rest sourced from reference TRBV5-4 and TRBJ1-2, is ETGVTQSPTHLIKTRGQQVTLRCSSQSGHNTVSWYQQALGQGPQFIFQYYREEENGRGNFPPRFSGLQFPNYSSELNVNALELDDSALYLCASSLTGTSGYTFGSGTRLTVV.

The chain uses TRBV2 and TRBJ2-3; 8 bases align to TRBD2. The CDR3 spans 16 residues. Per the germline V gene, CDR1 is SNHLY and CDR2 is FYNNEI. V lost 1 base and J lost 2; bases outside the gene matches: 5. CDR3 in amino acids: CASSEVRGGITDTQYF. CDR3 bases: TGTGCCAGCAGTGAAGTTCGGGGGGGCATCACAGATACGCAGTATTTT.

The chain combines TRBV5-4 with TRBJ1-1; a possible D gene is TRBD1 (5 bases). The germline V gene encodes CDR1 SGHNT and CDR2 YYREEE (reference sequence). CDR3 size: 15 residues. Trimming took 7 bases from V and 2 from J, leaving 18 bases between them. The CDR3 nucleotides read TGTGCCAGCTTAATTCTTTCAGGGCCTAACACTGAAGCTTTCTTT. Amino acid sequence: CASLILSGPNTEAFF. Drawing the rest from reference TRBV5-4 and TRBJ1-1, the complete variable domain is ETGVTQSPTHLIKTRGQQVTLRCSSQSGHNTVSWYQQALGQGPQFIFQYYREEENGRGNFPPRFSGLQFPNYSSELNVNALELDDSALYLCASLILSGPNTEAFFGQGTRLTVV.

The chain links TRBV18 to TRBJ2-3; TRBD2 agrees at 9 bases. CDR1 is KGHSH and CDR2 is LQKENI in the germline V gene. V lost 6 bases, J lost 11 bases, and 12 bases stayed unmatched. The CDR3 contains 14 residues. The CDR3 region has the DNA TGTGCCAGCTCCTCTCTGACTGGAGCGGGGGGGCAGTATTTT. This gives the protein CASSSLTGAGGQYF.

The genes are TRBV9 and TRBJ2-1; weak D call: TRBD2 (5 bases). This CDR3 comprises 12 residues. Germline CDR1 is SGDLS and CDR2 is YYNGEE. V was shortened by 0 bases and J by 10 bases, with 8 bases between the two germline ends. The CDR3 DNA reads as TGTGCCAGCAGCGTAGATTGGAGGGAGCAGTTCTTC. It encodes CASSVDWREQFF.

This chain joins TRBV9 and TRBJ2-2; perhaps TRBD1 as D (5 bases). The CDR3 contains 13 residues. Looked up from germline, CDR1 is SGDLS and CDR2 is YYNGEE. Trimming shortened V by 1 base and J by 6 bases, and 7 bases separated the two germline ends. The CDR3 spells CASSVRGPGELFF. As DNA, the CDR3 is TGTGCCAGCAGCGTAAGGGGTCCCGGGGAGCTGTTTTTT. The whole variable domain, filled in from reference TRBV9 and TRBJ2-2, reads DSGVTQTPKHLITATGQRVTLRCSPRSGDLSVYWYQQSLDQGLQFLIQYYNGEERAKGNILERFSAQQFPDLHSELNLSSLELGDSALYFCASSVRGPGELFFGEGSRLTVL.

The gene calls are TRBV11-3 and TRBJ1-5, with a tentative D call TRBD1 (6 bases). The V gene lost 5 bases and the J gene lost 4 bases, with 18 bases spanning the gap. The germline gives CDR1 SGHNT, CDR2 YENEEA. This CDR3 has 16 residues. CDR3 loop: CASSPSGTHLNQPQHF. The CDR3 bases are TGTGCCAGCAGCCCCTCCGGGACACATCTAAATCAGCCCCAGCATTTT.

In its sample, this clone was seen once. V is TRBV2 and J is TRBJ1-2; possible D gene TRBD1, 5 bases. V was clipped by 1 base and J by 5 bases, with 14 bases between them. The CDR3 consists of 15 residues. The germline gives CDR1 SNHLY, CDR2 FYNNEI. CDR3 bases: TGTGCCAGCAGTGAAGATTTCAGGGTACGGTATGGCTACACCTTC. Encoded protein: CASSEDFRVRYGYTF.

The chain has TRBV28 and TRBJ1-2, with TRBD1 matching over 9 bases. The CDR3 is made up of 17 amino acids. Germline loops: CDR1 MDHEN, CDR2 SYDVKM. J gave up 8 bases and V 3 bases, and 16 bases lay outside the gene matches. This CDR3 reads CASSFGPGTGLDRGYTF. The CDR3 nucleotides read TGTGCCAGCAGTTTTGGGCCCGGGACAGGGCTGGATCGAGGCTACACCTTC.

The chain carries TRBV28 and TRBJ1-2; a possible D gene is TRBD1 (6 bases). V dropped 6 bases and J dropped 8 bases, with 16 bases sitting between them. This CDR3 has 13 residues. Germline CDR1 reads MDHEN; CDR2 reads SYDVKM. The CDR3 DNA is TGTGCCAGCAGGAGTCAGGGGAGCGGCGGCTACACCTTC. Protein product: CASRSQGSGGYTF.

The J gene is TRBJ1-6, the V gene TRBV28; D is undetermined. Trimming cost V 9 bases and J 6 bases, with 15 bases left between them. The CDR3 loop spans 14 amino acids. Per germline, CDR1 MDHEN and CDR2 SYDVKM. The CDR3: CASGLVSGNSPLHF. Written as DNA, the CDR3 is TGTGCCAGTGGACTGGTGTCGGGTAATTCACCCCTCCACTTT.

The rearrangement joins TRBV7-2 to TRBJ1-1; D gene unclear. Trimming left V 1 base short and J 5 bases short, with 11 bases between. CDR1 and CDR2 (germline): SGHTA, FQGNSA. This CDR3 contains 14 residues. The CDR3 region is CASSLVYRGTEAFF. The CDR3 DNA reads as TGTGCCAGCAGCTTAGTGTATAGAGGGACTGAAGCTTTCTTT.

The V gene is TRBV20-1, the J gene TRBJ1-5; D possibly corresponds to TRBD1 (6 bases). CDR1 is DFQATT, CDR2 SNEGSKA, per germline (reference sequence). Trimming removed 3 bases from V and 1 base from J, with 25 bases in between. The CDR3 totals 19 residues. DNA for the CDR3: TGCAGTGCTAGTGGGCCGGGCGACCCCGGGACAAACAGCAATCAGCCCCAGCATTTT. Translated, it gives CSASGPGDPGTNSNQPQHF.

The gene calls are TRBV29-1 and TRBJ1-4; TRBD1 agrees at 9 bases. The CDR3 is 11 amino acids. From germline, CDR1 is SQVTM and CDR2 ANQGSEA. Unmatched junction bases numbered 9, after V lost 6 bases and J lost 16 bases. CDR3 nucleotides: TGCAGCGTCCTACAGGGGGCCACCGAGTTTTTT. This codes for CSVLQGATEFF.

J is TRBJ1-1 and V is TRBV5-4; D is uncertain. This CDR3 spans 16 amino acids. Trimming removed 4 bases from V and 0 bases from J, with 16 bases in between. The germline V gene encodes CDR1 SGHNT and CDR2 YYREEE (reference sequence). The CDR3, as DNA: TGTGCCAGCAGCCCCCCTTCCCGGGGAGTGAACACTGAAGCTTTCTTT. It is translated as CASSPPSRGVNTEAFF.

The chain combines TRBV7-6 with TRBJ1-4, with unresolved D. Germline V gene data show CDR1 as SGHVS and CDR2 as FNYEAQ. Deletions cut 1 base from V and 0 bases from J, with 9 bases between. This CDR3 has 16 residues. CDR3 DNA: TGTGCCAGCAGCTTAGGTTTGACTGCAACTAATGAAAAACTGTTTTTT. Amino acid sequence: CASSLGLTATNEKLFF.

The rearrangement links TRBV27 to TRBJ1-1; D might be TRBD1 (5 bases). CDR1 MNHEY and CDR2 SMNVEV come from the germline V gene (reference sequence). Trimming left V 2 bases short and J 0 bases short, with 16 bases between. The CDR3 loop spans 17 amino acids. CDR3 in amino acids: CASSLRTPQAMNTEAFF. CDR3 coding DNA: TGTGCCAGCAGTTTAAGGACACCCCAAGCCATGAACACTGAAGCTTTCTTT.

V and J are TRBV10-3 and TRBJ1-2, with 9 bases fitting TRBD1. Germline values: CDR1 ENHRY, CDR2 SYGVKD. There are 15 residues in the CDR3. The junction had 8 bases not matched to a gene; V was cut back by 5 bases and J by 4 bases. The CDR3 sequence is CAISFPGQGLYGYTF. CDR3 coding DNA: TGTGCCATCAGTTTCCCGGGACAGGGACTCTATGGCTACACCTTC.

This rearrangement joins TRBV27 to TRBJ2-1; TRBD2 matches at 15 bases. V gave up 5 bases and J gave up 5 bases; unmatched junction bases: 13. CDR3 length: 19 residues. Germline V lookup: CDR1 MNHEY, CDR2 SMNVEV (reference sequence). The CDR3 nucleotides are TGTGCCAGCAGTCCCCTAGGACTAGCGGGGGGGGATTTAAACAATGAGCAGTTCTTC. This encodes CASSPLGLAGGDLNNEQFF.

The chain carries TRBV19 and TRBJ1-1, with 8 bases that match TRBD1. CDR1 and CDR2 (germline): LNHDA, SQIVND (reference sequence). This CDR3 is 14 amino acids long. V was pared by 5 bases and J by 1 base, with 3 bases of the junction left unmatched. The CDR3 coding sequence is TGTGCCAGTAGTCTCGACAGGGGGAACACTGAAGCTTTCTTT. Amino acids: CASSLDRGNTEAFF.

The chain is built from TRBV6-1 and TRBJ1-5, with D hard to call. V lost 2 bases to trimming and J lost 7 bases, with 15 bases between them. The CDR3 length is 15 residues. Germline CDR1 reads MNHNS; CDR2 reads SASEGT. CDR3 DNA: TGTGCCAGCAGTGAAAAGGTTGCGGGTGACCAGCCCCAGCATTTT. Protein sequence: CASSEKVAGDQPQHF.

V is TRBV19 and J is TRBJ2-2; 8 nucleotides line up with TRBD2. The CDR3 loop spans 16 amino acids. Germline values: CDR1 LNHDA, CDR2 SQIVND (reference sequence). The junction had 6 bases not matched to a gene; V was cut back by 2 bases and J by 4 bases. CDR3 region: CASSISGGLGTGELFF. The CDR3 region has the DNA TGTGCCAGTAGTATATCGGGGGGGCTGGGCACCGGGGAGCTGTTTTTT.